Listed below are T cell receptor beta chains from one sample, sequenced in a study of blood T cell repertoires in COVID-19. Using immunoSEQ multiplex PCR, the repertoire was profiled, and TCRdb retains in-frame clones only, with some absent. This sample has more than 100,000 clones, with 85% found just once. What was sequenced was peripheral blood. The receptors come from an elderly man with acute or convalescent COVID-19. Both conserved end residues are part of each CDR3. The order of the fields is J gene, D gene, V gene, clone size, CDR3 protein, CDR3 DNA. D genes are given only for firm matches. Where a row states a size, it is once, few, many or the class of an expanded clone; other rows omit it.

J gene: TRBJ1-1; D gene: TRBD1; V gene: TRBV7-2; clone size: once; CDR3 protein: CASSSSGTGSEAFF; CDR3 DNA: TGTGCCAGCAGCTCCTCCGGGACAGGGTCTGAAGCTTTCTTT
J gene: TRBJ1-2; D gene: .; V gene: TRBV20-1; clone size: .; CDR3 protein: CSASPLQTGSYGYTF; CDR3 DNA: TGCAGTGCTAGTCCCCTCCAGACAGGTAGTTATGGCTACACCTTC
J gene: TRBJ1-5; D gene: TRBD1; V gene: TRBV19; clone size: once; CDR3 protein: CASYPGTGGYSNQPQHF; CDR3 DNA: TGTGCCAGTTACCCCGGGACAGGGGGGTATAGCAATCAGCCCCAGCATTTT
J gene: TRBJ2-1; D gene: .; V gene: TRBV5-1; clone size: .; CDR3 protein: CASSLGEAGNEQFF; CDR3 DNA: TGCGCCAGCAGCTTGGGGGAGGCAGGCAATGAGCAGTTCTTC
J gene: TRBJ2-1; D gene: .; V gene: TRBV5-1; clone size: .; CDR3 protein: CASSLQDSSYNEQFF; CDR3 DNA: TGCGCCAGCAGCCTCCAGGACAGTTCCTACAATGAGCAGTTCTTC
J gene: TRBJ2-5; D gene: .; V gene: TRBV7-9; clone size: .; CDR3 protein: CASSLSPGQVLGETQYF; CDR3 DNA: TGTGCCAGCAGCTTGTCCCCGGGACAAGTACTAGGGGAGACCCAGTACTTC
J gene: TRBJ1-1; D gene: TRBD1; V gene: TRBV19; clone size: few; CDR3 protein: CASRETGALNTEAFF; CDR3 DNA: TGTGCCAGTAGGGAGACAGGGGCTCTGAACACTGAAGCTTTCTTT
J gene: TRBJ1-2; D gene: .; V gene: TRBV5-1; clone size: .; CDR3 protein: CASSLVDSNYGYTF; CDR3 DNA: TGCGCCAGCAGCTTGGTAGACAGTAACTATGGCTACACCTTC
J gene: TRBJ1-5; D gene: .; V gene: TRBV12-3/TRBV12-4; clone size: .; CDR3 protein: CASSTGNQPQHF; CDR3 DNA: TGTGCCAGCAGTACGGGTAATCAGCCCCAGCATTTT
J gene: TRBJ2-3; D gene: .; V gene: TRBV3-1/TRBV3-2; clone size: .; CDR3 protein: CASSLGTGSTDTQYF; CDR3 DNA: TGTGCCAGCAGCCTCGGAACGGGAAGCACAGATACGCAGTATTTT
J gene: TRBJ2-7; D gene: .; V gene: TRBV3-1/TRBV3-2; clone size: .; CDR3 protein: CASSQDPGSYEQYF; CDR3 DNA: TGTGCCAGCAGCCAAGACCCCGGTTCCTACGAGCAGTACTTC
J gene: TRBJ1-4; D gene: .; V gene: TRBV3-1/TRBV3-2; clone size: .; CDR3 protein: CASSLGPEKLFF; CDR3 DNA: TGTGCCAGCAGCCTGGGGCCCGAAAAACTGTTTTTT
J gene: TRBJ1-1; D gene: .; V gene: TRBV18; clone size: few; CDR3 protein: CASSPLSGGRTEAFF; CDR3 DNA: TGTGCCAGCTCACCTTTAAGCGGGGGCCGGACTGAAGCTTTCTTT
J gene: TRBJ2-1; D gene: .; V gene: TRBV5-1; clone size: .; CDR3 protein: CASSPGTLYNEQFF; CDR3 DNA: TGCGCCAGCAGCCCCGGGACACTCTACAATGAGCAGTTCTTC
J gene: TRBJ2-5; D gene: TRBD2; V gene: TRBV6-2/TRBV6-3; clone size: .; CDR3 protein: CASSFGTSGEETQYF; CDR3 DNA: TGTGCCAGCAGCTTTGGGACTAGCGGGGAAGAGACCCAGTACTTC
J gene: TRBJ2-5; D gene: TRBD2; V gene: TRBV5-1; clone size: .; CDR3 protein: CASSLRLAGEETQYF; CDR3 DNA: TGCGCCAGCAGCTTGCGGCTAGCGGGGGAAGAGACCCAGTACTTC
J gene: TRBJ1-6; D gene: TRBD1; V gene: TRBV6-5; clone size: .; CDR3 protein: CASSSSLQGIKSPLHF; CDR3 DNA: TGTGCCAGCAGTTCCTCATTACAGGGGATAAAGTCACCCCTCCACTTT
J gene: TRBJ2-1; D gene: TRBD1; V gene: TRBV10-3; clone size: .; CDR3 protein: CAISGTVNEQFF; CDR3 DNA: TGTGCCATCAGCGGGACAGTAAATGAGCAGTTCTTC
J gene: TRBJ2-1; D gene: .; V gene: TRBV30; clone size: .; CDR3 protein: CAWSGHSESSYNEQFF; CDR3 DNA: TGTGCCTGGAGTGGTCATAGCGAGAGCTCCTACAATGAGCAGTTCTTC
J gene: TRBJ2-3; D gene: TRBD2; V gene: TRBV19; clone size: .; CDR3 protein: CASSRTSSGTADTQYF; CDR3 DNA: TGTGCCAGTAGTAGAACCTCTAGCGGGACCGCAGATACGCAGTATTTT
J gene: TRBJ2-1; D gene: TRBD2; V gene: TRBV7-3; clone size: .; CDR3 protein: CASSAVAGGIYNEQFF; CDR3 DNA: TGTGCCAGCAGCGCCGTAGCGGGAGGAATATACAATGAGCAGTTCTTC
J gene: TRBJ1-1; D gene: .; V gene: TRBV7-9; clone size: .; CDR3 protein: CASRKQGAQRTEAFF; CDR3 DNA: TGTGCCAGCAGAAAACAGGGTGCGCAGCGGACTGAAGCTTTCTTT
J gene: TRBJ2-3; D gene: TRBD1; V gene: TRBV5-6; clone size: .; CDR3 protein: CASSRDRGETDTQYF; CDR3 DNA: TGTGCCAGCAGCCGGGACAGGGGTGAAACAGATACGCAGTATTTT
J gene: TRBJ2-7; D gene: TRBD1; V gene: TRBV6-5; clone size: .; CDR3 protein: CASRTTGGRDEQYF; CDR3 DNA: TGTGCCAGCAGGACGACAGGGGGCCGAGACGAGCAGTACTTC
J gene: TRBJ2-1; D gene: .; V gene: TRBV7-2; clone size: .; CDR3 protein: CASSRETVDSYNEQFF; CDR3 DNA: TGTGCCAGCAGCCGCGAGACAGTTGACTCCTACAATGAGCAGTTCTTC
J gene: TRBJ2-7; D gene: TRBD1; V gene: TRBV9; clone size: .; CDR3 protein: CASSLGQGSYEQYF; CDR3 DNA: TGTGCCAGCAGCCTGGGACAGGGGTCCTACGAGCAGTACTTC
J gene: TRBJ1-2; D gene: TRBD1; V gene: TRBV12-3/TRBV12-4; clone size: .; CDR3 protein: CASTTGRGPGYTF; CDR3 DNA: TGTGCCAGCACTACGGGAAGGGGGCCTGGCTACACCTTC
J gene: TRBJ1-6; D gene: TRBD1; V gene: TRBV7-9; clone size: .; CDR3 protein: CASSADRGRTNSPLHF; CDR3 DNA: TGTGCCAGCAGCGCGGACAGGGGGAGAACTAATTCACCCCTCCACTTT
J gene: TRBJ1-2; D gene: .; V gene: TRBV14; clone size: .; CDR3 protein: CASSQWEGWNYGYTF; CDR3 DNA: TGTGCCAGCAGCCAATGGGAGGGGTGGAACTATGGCTACACCTTC
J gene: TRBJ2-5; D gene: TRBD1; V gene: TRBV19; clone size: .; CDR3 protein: CASRKMTGVGTQYF; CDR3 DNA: TGTGCCAGTAGGAAGATGACAGGGGTAGGGACCCAGTACTTC
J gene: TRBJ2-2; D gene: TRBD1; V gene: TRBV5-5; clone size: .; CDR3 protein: CATGTGGPGELFF; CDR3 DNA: TGTGCCACTGGGACAGGGGGCCCCGGGGAGCTGTTTTTT
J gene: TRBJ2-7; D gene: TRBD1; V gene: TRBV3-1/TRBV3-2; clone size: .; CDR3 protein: CASSLGQGYEQYF; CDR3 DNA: TGTGCCAGCAGCCTCGGACAGGGCTACGAGCAGTACTTC
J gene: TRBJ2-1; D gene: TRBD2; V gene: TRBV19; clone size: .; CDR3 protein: CASSAGLADNEQFF; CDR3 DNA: TGTGCCAGTAGTGCCGGACTAGCGGACAATGAGCAGTTCTTC
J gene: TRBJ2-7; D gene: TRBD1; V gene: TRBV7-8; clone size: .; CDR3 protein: CASSLTRGITYEQYF; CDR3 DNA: TGTGCCAGCAGCTTAACCAGGGGGATCACCTACGAGCAGTACTTC
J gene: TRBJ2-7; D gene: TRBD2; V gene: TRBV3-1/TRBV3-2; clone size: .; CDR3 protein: CASSLREGVSYEQYF; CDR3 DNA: TGTGCCAGCAGCTTAAGGGAGGGTGTCTCCTACGAGCAGTACTTC
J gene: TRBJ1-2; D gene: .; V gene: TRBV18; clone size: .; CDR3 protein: CASSQTQIYGYTF; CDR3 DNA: TGTGCCAGCTCACAAACACAAATCTATGGCTACACCTTC